These 2 T cell receptor beta chains came from one sample sequenced in a study of Graves' ophthalmopathy and Graves' hyperthyroidism. Researchers took RNA transcripts and amplified TCR beta CDR3 regions from them. The library came from an HTBI-primed first-round RT-PCR and a second-round multiplex PCR. In TCRdb, the multiplex PCR reads were re-called with MiXCR into one record per CDR3 protein. In the table there are approximately 460,000 distinct CDR3 sequences, over 13% of which are singletons. The sample taken for sequencing was blood. The source is a woman between 25 and 40 years old with Graves' ophthalmopathy.

This clonotype was counted a few times. DNA of the CDR3: TGTGCCAGCAGTGAAGCCCAGGGTTCTTTGCCCCAGCATTTT. As protein: CASSEAQGSLPQHF. This chain joins TRBV6-1 and TRBJ1-5; tentatively, D is TRBD1 (5 bases). The germline V gene encodes CDR1 MNHNS and CDR2 SASEGT. The V end was cut by 0 bases, the J end by 9 bases, with 12 bases between. The CDR3 is 14 residues long.

This clonotype was seen ten or more times. CDR3 sequence: CATSRRTGERGYEQYF. The DNA for the CDR3 is TGTGCCACCAGCAGACGGACAGGGGAGAGGGGATACGAGCAGTACTTC. The gene calls are TRBV15 and TRBJ2-7; the match to TRBD1 covers 9 bases. The ends lost 2 bases at V and 4 bases at J; junction bases unmatched: 9. Germline V CDR1 and CDR2: LNHNV, YYDKDF (reference sequence). This CDR3 is 16 amino acids long.